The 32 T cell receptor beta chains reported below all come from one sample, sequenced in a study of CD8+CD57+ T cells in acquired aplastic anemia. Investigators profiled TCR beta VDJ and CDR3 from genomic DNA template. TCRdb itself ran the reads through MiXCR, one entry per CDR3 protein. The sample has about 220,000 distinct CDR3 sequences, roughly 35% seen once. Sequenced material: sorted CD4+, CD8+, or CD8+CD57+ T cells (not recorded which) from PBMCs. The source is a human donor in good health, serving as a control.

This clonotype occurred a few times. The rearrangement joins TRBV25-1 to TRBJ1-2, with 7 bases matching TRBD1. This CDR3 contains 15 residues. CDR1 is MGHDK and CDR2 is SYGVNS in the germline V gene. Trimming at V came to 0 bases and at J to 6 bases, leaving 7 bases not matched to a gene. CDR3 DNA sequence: TGTGCCAGCAGTGAATATCCCGACAGGGAGGATGGCTACACCTTC. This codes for CASSEYPDREDGYTF.

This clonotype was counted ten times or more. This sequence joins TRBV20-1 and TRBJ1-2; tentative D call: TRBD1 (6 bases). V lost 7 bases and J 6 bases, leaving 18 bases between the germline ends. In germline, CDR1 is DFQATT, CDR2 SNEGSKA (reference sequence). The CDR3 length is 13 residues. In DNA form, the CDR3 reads TGCAGTGTGACAAGCAGGGGTCCAGATGGCTACACCTTC. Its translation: CSVTSRGPDGYTF.

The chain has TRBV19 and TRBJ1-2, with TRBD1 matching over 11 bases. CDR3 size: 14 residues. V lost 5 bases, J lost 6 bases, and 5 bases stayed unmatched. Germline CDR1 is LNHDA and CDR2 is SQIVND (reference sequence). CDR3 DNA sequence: TGTGCCAGTAGTCCGCGGACAGGGGGCAATGGCTACACCTTC. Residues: CASSPRTGGNGYTF.

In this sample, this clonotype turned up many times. The CDR3 DNA reads as TGTGCCAGCAGCTTTGGACTGTTGAACACTGAAGCTTTCTTT. It codes for CASSFGLLNTEAFF. V usage is TRBV7-9 and J usage is TRBJ1-1; no firm D call. This CDR3 is 14 amino acids long. Trimming left V 3 bases short and J 0 bases short, with 8 bases between. In germline, CDR1 is SEHNR, CDR2 FQNEAQ (reference sequence).

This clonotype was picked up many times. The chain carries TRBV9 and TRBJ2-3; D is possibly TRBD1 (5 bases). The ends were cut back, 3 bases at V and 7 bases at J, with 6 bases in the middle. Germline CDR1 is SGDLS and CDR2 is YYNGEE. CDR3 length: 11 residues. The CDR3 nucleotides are TGTGCCAGCAGCGGGGGCTATACGCAGTATTTT. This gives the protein CASSGGYTQYF.

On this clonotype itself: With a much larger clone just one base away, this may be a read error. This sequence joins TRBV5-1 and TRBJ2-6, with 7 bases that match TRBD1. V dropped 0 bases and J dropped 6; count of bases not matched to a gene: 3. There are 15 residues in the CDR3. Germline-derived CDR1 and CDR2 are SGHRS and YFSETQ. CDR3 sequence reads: CASSLGTGEANVLTF. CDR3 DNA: TGCGCCAGCAGCTTGGGGACAGGTGAGGCCAACGTCCTGACTTTC.

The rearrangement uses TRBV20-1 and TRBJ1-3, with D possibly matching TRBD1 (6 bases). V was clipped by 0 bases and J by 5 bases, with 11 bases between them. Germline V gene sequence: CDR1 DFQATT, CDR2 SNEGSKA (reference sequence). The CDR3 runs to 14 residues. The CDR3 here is CSAREQGARNTIYF. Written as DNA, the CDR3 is TGCAGTGCTAGAGAACAGGGAGCAAGAAACACCATATATTTT.

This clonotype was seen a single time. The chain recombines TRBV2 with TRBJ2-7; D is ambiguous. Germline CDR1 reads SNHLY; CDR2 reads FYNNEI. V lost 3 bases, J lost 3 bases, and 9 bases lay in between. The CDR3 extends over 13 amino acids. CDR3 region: CASSEVEVYEQYF. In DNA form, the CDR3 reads TGTGCCAGCAGTGAGGTAGAAGTCTACGAGCAGTACTTC.

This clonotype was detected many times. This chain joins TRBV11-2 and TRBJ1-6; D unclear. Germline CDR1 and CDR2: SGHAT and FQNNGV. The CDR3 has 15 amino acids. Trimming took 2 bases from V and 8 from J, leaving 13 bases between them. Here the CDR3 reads CASSLSGRRDSPLHF. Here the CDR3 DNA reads TGTGCCAGCAGCTTATCCGGCCGAAGGGATTCACCCCTCCACTTT.

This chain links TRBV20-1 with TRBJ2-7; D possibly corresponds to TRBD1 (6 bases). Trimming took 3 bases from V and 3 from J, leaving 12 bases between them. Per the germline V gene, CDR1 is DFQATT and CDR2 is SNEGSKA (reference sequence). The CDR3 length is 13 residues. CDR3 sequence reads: CSASPGHLYEQYF. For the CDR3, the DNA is TGCAGTGCTAGCCCGGGACACCTCTACGAGCAGTACTTC.

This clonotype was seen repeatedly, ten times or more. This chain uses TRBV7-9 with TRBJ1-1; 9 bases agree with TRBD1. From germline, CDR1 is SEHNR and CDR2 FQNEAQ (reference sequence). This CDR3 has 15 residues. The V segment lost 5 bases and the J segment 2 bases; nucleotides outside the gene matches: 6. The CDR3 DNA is TGTGCCAGCAGCCTACAGACAGGGGGAAACACTGAAGCTTTCTTT. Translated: CASSLQTGGNTEAFF.

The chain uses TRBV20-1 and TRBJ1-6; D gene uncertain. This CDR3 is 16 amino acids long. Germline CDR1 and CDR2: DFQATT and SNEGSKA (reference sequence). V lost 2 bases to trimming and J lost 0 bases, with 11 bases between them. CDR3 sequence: CSARTLWDSYNSPLHF. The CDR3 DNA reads TGCAGTGCTAGAACCCTCTGGGACTCCTATAATTCACCCCTCCACTTT.

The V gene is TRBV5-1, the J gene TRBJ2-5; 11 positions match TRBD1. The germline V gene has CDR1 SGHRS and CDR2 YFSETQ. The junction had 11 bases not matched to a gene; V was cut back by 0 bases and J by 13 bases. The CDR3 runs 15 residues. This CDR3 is CASSLAGQGATVGYF. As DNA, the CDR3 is TGCGCCAGCAGCTTGGCAGGACAGGGGGCGACGGTAGGGTACTTC.

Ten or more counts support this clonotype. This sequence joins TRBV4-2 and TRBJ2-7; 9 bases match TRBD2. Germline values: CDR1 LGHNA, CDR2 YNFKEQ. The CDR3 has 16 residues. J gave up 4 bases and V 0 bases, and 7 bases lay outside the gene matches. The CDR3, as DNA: TGTGCCAGCAGCCAAGATCCCCTAGCGGGGACATACGAGCAGTACTTC. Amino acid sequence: CASSQDPLAGTYEQYF.

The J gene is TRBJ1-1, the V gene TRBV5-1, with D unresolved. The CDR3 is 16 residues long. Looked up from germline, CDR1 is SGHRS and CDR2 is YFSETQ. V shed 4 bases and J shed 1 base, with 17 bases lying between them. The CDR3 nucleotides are TGCGCCAGCAGCCTATTGTTAAAGCAAGGGAACACTGAAGCTTTCTTT. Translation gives CASSLLLKQGNTEAFF.

CDR3 region: CASSQAGSGEKLFF. The DNA of the CDR3 is TGTGCCAGCAGCCAAGCGGGCTCGGGAGAAAAACTGTTTTTT. The chain links TRBV3-1 to TRBJ1-4; D is unclear. Trimming cost V 1 base and J 8 bases, with 11 bases left between them. Per the germline V gene, CDR1 is LGHDT and CDR2 is YNNKEL (reference sequence). CDR3 length: 14 residues.

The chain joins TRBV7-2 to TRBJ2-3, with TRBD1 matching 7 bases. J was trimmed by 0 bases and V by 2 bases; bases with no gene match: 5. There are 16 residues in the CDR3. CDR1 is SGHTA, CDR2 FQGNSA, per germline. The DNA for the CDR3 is TGTGCCAGCAGCTTAACGCGACAGGGTAGCACAGATACGCAGTATTTT. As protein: CASSLTRQGSTDTQYF.

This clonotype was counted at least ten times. CDR3 residues: CASSLAWTGGTEAFF. CDR3 DNA: TGTGCCAGCAGTTTAGCGTGGACAGGGGGGACTGAAGCTTTCTTT. V usage is TRBV12-3 or TRBV12-4 and J usage is TRBJ1-1; 10 bases match TRBD1. V shed 0 bases, J shed 5 bases, and the junction held 3 bases outside the gene matches. The CDR3 sequence is 15 residues long.

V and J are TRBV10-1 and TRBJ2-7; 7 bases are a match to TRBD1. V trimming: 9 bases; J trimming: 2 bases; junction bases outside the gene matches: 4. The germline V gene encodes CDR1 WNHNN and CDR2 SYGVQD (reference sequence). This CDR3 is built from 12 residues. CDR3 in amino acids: CARLDRPYEQYF. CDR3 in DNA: TGCGCCAGGTTGGACAGGCCCTACGAGCAGTACTTC.

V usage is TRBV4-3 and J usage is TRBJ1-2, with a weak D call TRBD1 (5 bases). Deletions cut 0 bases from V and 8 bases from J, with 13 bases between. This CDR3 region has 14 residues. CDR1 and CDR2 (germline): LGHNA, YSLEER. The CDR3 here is CASSQERQGAGYTF. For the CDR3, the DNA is TGCGCCAGCAGCCAAGAGAGGCAGGGTGCGGGCTACACCTTC.

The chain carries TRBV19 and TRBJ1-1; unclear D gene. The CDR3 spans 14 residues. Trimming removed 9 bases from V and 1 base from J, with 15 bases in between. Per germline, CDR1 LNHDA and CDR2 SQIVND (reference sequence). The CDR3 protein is CASIMGDKNTEAFF. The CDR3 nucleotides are TGTGCCAGCATAATGGGAGATAAGAACACTGAAGCTTTCTTT.

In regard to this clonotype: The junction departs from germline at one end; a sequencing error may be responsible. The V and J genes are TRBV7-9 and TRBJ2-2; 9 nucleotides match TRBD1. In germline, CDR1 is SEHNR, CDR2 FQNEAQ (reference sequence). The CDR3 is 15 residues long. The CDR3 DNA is TGTGCCAGCAGCTCTCCGACAGGGGGAACCGGGGAGCTGCTTTTT. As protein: CASSSPTGGTGELLF.

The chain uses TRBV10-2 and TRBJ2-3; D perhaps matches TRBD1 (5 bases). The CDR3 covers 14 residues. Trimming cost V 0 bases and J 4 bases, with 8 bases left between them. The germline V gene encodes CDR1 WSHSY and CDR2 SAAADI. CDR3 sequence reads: CASSESTASDTQYF. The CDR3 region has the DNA TGCGCCAGCAGTGAGTCGACAGCCTCAGATACGCAGTATTTT.

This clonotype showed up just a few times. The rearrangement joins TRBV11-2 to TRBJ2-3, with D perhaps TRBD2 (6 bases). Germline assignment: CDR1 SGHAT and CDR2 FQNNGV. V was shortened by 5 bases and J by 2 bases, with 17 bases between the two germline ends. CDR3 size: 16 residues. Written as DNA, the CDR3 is TGTGCCAGCAGCCTCGGTAGTAGCGGCTCCACAGATACGCAGTATTTT. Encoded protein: CASSLGSSGSTDTQYF.

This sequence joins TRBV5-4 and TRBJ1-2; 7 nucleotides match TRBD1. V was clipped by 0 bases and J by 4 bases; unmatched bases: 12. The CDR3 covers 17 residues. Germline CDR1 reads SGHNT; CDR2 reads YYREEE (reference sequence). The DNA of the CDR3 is TGTGCCAGCAGCTTGGCCGCCGGGACAGCTCAGGTCTATGGCTACACCTTC. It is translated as CASSLAAGTAQVYGYTF.

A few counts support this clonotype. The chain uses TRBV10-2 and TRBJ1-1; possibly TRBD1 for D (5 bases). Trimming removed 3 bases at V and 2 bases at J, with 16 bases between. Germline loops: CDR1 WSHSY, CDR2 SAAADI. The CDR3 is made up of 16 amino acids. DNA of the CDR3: TGCGCCAGCAGTGACCGAGGACGAGGGGTAAACACTGAAGCTTTCTTT. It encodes CASSDRGRGVNTEAFF.

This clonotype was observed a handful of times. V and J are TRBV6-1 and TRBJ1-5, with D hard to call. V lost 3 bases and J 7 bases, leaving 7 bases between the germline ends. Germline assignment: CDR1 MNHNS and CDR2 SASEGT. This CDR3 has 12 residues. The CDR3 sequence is CASSDLPQPQHF. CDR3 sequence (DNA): TGTGCCAGCAGTGACCTTCCACAGCCCCAGCATTTT.

This CDR3 reads CASSPLPNRGDQPQHF. CDR3 bases: TGCGCCAGCAGCCCTCTCCCAAACAGGGGAGATCAGCCCCAGCATTTT. This chain connects TRBV5-1 to TRBJ1-5; 7 bases match TRBD1. The ends lost 4 bases at V and 5 bases at J; junction bases unmatched: 12. In germline, CDR1 is SGHRS, CDR2 YFSETQ. The CDR3 length is 16 residues.

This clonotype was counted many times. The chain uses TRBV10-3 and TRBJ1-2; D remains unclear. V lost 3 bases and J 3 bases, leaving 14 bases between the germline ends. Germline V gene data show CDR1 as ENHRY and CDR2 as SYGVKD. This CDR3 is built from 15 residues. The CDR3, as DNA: TGTGCCATCAGTGACTGGCCCGGCGGCGACTATGGCTACACCTTC. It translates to CAISDWPGGDYGYTF.

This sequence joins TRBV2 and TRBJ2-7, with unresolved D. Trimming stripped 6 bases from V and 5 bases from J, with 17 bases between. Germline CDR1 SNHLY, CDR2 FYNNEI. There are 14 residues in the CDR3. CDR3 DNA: TGTGCCAGCAGCGCCCGGACGGCTGACAACGAGCAGTACTTC. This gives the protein CASSARTADNEQYF.

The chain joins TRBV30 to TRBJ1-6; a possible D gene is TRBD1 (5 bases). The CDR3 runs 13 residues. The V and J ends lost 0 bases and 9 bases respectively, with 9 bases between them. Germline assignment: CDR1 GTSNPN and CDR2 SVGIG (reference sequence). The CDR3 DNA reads TGTGCCTGGAGTGTACAGGACCGTTCACCCCTCCACTTT. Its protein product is CAWSVQDRSPLHF.

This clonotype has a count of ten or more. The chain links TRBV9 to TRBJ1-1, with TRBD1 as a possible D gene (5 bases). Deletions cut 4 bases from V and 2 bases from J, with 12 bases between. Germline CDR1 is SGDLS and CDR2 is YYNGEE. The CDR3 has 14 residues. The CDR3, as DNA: TGTGCCAGCAGCACCGGGGACCGCAACACTGAAGCTTTCTTT. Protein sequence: CASSTGDRNTEAFF.